What follows are 19 T cell receptor beta chains derived from one specimen sequenced in a study of blood T cells in healthy people across ages. Alongside a J-beta primer mix, a sample-barcoded 5' primer served in a second PCR lasting roughly 7 to 11 cycles. TCRdb reanalysed the 5' RACE reads using MiXCR and keeps one entry per CDR3 protein. Of 1.5 million to 2 million distinct CDR3 sequences listed, 40% to 55% were seen once; the top ten hold around 2.1%. The specimen sequenced was blood. These receptors all come from a woman aged 40 to 50 in good health.

This clonotype was seen only a few times. The genes are TRBV7-2 and TRBJ2-5, with 7 bases lining up with TRBD1. CDR1 and CDR2 from the germline V gene are SGHTA and FQGNSA. The CDR3 consists of 14 residues. V trimming: 7 bases; J trimming: 2 bases; junction bases outside the gene matches: 7. CDR3 region: CASTHPGQQETQYF. CDR3 sequence (DNA): TGTGCCAGCACCCATCCGGGACAGCAAGAGACCCAGTACTTC. Full variable domain (missing parts from reference TRBV7-2 and TRBJ2-5): GAGVSQSPSNKVTEKGKDVELRCDPISGHTALYWYRQSLGQGLEFLIYFQGNSAPDKSGLPSDRFSAERTGGSVSTLTIQRTQQEDSAVYLCASTHPGQQETQYFGPGTRLLVL.

For this clonotype: The junction departs from the called germline gene at one end, perhaps through a read error. V gene TRBV6-5 combines with J gene TRBJ2-1; TRBD2 matches at 8 bases. The CDR3 runs 15 residues. Germline V gene sequence: CDR1 MNHEY, CDR2 SVGAGI. Here the CDR3 reads CASSYSRGGYSEQFF. The DNA of the CDR3 is TGTGCCAGCAGTTACTCCCGGGGGGGCTACAGTGAGCAGTTCTTC.

The chain uses TRBV21-1 and TRBJ1-2; whether TRBD1, the table's D call, matches the DNA was not checked. TRBV21-1 is a pseudogene. The CDR3 sequence is 16 residues long. The CDR3 loop is CASSTPFGGEDYGYTF. CDR3 DNA: TGTGCCAGCAGCACCCCCTTCGGGGGCGAGGACTATGGCTACACCTTC.

The CDR3 bases are TGTGCCAGCAGCTTCCAGCCGGGACGCACAGATACGCAGTATTTT. Residues: CASSFQPGRTDTQYF. This sequence joins TRBV7-9 and TRBJ2-3; D is tentatively TRBD1 or TRBD2 (5 bases each). Germline V gene lookup returns CDR1 SEHNR and CDR2 FQNEAQ (reference sequence). The CDR3 length is 15 residues. V was shortened by 3 bases and J by 1 base, with 11 bases between the two germline ends.

CDR3: CSVVTDINTEAFF. The CDR3 DNA reads as TGCAGCGTTGTAACAGACATCAACACTGAAGCTTTCTTT. V usage is TRBV29-1 and J usage is TRBJ1-1; no definite D call. CDR1 SQVTM and CDR2 ANQGSEA come from the germline V gene. The V and J ends lost 4 bases and 2 bases respectively, with 11 bases between them. This CDR3 spans 13 amino acids.

The V call is TRBV13, the J call TRBJ2-1, with 10 bases that match TRBD2. The DNA end lines up better with TRBJ2-7; the J call may be wrong. This CDR3 comprises 15 residues. CDR1 is PRHDT, CDR2 FYEKMQ, per germline (reference sequence). This CDR3 reads CASSLFSSGGEEQYF. Written as DNA, the CDR3 is TGTGCCAGCAGCTTATTCTCTAGCGGGGGAGAGGAGCAGTACTTC.

Points on this clonotype: A junction end diverges from the germline sequence, so it may reflect a read error. The rearrangement uses TRBV5-1 and TRBJ2-1; TRBD2 aligns across 9 bases. Germline loops: CDR1 SGHRS, CDR2 YFSETQ. The CDR3 has 13 amino acids. CDR3 sequence reads: CTSSVRREGEQFF. For the CDR3, the DNA is TGCACCAGCAGCGTGAGGCGGGAGGGTGAGCAGTTCTTC.

The chain is built from TRBV4-3 and TRBJ2-3; D is possibly TRBD1 or TRBD2 (5 bases each). CDR1 is LGHNA, CDR2 YSLEER, per germline. Trimming cost V 3 bases and J 0 bases, with 10 bases left between them. The length of the CDR3 is 15 residues. CDR3: CASSQGVASTDTQYF. The DNA for the CDR3 is TGCGCCAGCAGCCAGGGGGTGGCTAGCACAGATACGCAGTATTTT.

The gene calls are TRBV7-2 and TRBJ2-6, with D perhaps matching TRBD2 (7 bases). V dropped 4 bases and J dropped 0 bases, with 10 bases sitting between them. The CDR3 consists of 16 residues. Germline V gene data show CDR1 as SGHTA and CDR2 as FQGNSA. The CDR3 DNA reads TGTGCCAGCAGCTGGGGAGGGGGCTCTGGGGCCAACGTCCTGACTTTC. Translating it yields CASSWGGGSGANVLTF.

The CDR3 coding sequence is TGTGCCTGGAAACCAGCGACTAGCACAGATACGCAGTATTTT. The encoded protein is CAWKPATSTDTQYF. The rearrangement uses TRBV30 and TRBJ2-3; D is uncertain. Germline lookup yields CDR1 GTSNPN and CDR2 SVGIG (reference sequence). The CDR3 totals 14 residues. V was clipped by 4 bases and J by 0 bases, with 11 bases between them.

The chain combines TRBV10-3 with TRBJ2-3, with D unclear. There are 12 residues in the CDR3. Trimming stripped 7 bases from V and 3 bases from J, with 8 bases between. CDR1 ENHRY and CDR2 SYGVKD come from the germline V gene. CDR3 amino acids: CAIKPGTDTQYF. The CDR3, as DNA: TGTGCCATCAAACCGGGTACAGATACGCAGTATTTT.

This clonotype was counted a single time. A read error may account for a junction end that differs from germline. This chain links TRBV9 with TRBJ2-6, with D possibly being TRBD1 (7 bases). The CDR3 has 17 amino acids. CDR1 and CDR2 (germline): SGDLS, YYNGEE. CDR3 DNA: TGTGCCAGCAGCGGGTCGACAGGGTCGGGCGGGGCCTACGTCCTGACTTTC. Translation gives CASSGSTGSGGAYVLTF.

This clonotype was picked up a small number of times. The rearrangement links TRBV20-1 to TRBJ2-7, with 8 bases lining up with TRBD1. This CDR3 contains 14 residues. V lost 5 bases, J lost 7 bases, and 13 bases stayed unmatched. Per germline, CDR1 DFQATT and CDR2 SNEGSKA (reference sequence). CDR3 residues: CSAVQTGAFGEQYF. CDR3 DNA: TGCAGTGCTGTACAGACAGGGGCGTTTGGTGAGCAGTACTTC.

This clonotype was counted between two and nine times. The chain has TRBV28 and TRBJ2-1; the match to TRBD1 covers 9 bases. The trim removed 2 bases at V and 6 bases at J, leaving 5 bases unmatched. Germline-derived CDR1 and CDR2 are MDHEN and SYDVKM. The CDR3 is made up of 15 amino acids. This CDR3 is CASSLMGQGGNEQFF. CDR3 nucleotide sequence: TGTGCCAGCAGTTTAATGGGACAGGGTGGCAATGAGCAGTTCTTC.

This clonotype has only a few counts. The rearrangement links TRBV2 to TRBJ2-7; TRBD2 is a possible D gene (5 bases). The CDR3 sequence is 14 residues long. Trimming shortened V by 0 bases and J by 5 bases, and 11 bases separated the two germline ends. From germline, CDR1 is SNHLY and CDR2 FYNNEI. CDR3 region: CASSEALREHEQYF. The CDR3 DNA is TGTGCCAGCAGTGAAGCGCTGAGGGAACACGAGCAGTACTTC.

There are a few counts of this clonotype. This rearrangement joins TRBV20-1 to TRBJ2-3; D is uncertain. Germline CDR1 and CDR2: DFQATT and SNEGSKA (reference sequence). The CDR3 is made up of 10 amino acids. V was shortened by 8 bases and J by 10 bases, with 13 bases between the two germline ends. The CDR3 DNA follows: TGCAGTCCCCGCTACTTGGCGCAGTATTTT. Translating it yields CSPRYLAQYF.

This sequence joins TRBV7-8 and TRBJ2-1; 16 nucleotides align to TRBD2. The CDR3 consists of 17 residues. In germline, CDR1 is SGHVS, CDR2 FQNEAQ. J lost 9 bases, V lost 5 bases, and 10 bases had no gene match. The CDR3 coding sequence is TGTGCCAGCAGCGCTGTGGGACTAGCGGGGGGGCCAGGTGAGCAGTTCTTC. Translating it yields CASSAVGLAGGPGEQFF. Full variable domain (remainder filled in from reference TRBV7-8 and TRBJ2-1): GAGVSQSPRYKVAKRGQDVALRCDPISGHVSLFWYQQALGQGPEFLTYFQNEAQLDKSGLPSDRFFAERPEGSVSTLKIQRTQQEDSAVYLCASSAVGLAGGPGEQFFGPGTRLTVL.

This rearrangement joins TRBV20-1 to TRBJ1-4, with D unresolved. The germline V gene encodes CDR1 DFQATT and CDR2 SNEGSKA (reference sequence). This CDR3 is built from 11 residues. V was shortened by 5 bases and J by 7 bases, with 8 bases between the two germline ends. CDR3 region: CSADSSEKLFF. The CDR3 DNA reads TGCAGTGCTGATTCTTCTGAAAAACTGTTTTTT.

This CDR3 is CASSLDGNQETQYF. The DNA of the CDR3 is TGTGCCAGCAGCTTAGATGGCAATCAAGAGACCCAGTACTTC. The chain uses TRBV7-2 and TRBJ2-5, with D uncertain. Germline V CDR1 and CDR2: SGHTA, FQGNSA. Trimming shortened V by 1 base and J by 2 bases, and 8 bases separated the two germline ends. CDR3 size: 14 residues.